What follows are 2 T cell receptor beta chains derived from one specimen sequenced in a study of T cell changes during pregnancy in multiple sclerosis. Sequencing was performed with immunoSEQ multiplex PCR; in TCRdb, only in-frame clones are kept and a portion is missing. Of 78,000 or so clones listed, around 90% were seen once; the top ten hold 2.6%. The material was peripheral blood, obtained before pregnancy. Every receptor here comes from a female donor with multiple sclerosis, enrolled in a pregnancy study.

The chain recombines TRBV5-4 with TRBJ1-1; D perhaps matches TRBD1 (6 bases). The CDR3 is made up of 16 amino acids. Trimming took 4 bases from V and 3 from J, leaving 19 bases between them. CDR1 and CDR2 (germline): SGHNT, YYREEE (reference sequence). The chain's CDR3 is CASSPLGAKKDTEAFF. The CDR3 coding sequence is TGTGCCAGCAGCCCCCTGGGGGCGAAAAAGGACACTGAAGCTTTCTTT. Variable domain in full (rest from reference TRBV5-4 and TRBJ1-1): ETGVTQSPTHLIKTRGQQVTLRCSSQSGHNTVSWYQQALGQGPQFIFQYYREEENGRGNFPPRFSGLQFPNYSSELNVNALELDDSALYLCASSPLGAKKDTEAFFGQGTRLTVV.

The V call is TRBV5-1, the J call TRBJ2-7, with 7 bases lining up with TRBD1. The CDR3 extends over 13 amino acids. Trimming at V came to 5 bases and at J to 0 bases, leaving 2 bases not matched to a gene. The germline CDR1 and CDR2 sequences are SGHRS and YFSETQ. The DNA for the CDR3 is TGCGCCAGCAGGACAGGGTACTCCTACGAGCAGTACTTC. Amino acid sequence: CASRTGYSYEQYF.